The entry below describes one T cell receptor (beta chain). The antigen is undetermined. The sample is drawn from a study of OX40 agonist ivuxolimab in advanced cancers. Points from the study as a whole: Some of the nonresponding patients also showed low levels of normalized T-cell clonal expansion.

The assay was immunoSEQ multiplex PCR, and TCRdb's table has in-frame clones only and misses some. The profile shows 100,000 to 110,000 clones, about nine tenths of them singletons. Exclusion applied to patients with autoimmune disease history or systemic immunosuppression. This CDR3 is 16 amino acids long. Germline V lookup: CDR1 MNHNS, CDR2 SASEGT. The chain recombines TRBV6-1 with TRBJ2-5, with TRBD2 matching over 11 bases. The J call may be faulty, since TRBJ2-7 better matches the DNA end. The clonotype was recovered from an adult with an advanced solid tumor such as melanoma, head and neck, liver or kidney cancer. Specimen: CD4+ or CD8+ T cells sorted from blood, collected in a trial of the OX40 agonist ivuxolimab. The chain's CDR3 is CASSGLAGKGSYEQYF. In DNA form, the CDR3 reads TGTGCCAGCAGTGGACTAGCGGGAAAAGGGTCCTACGAGCAGTACTTC.